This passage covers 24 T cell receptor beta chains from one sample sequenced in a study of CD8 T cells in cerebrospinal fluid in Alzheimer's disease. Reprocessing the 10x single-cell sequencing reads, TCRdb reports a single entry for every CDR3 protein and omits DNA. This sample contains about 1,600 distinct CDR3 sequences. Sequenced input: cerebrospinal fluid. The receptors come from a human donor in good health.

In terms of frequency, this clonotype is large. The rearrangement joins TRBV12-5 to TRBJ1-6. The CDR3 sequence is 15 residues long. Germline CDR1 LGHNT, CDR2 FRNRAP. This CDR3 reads CASGTTGPGDSPLHF.

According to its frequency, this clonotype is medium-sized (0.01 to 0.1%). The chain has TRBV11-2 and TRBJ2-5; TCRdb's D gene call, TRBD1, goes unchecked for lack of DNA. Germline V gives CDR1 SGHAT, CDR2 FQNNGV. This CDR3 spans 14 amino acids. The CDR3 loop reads CASSQGWGQETQYF.

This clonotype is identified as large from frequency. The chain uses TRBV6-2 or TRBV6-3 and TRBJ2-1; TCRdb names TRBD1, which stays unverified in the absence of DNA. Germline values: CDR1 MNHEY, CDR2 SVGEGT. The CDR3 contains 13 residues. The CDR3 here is CASTDPGGYEQFF.

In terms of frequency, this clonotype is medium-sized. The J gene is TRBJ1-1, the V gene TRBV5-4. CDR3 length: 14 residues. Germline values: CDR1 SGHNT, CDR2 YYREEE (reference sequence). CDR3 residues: CASSFSGLNTEAFF.

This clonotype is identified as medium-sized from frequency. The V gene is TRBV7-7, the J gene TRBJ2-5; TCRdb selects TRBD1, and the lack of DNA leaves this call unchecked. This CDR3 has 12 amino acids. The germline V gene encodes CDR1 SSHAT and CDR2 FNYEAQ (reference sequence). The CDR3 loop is CASSAGIETQYF.

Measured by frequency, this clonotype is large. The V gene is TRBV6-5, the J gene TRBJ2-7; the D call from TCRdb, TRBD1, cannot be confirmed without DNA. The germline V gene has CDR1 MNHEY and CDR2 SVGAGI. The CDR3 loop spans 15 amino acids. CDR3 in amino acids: CASSTPGQGQYEQYF.

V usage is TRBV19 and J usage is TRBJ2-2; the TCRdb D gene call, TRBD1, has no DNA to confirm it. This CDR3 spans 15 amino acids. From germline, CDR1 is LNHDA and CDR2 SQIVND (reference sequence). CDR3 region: CASSTSSGWGGELFF.

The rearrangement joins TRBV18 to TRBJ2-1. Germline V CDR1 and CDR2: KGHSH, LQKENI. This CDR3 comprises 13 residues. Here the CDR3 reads CASSPPGSNEQFF.

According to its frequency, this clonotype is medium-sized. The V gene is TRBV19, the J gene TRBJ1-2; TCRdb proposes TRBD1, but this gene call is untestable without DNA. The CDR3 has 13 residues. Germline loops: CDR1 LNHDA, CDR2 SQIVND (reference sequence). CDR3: CATQRQVNYGYTF.

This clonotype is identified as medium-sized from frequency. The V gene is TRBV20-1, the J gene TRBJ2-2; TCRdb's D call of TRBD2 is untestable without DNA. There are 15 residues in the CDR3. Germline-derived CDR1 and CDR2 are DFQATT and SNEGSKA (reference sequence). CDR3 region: CSARESGRNTGELFF.

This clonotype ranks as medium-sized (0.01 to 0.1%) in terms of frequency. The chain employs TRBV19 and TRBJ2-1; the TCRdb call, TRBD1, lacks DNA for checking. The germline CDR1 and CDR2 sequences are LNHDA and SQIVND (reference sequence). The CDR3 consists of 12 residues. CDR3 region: CASSTGQTVQFF.

CDR3 sequence reads: CASSTTQGHSSYHQPQHF. The gene calls are TRBV19 and TRBJ1-5; absent DNA, TCRdb's TRBD1 call cannot be checked. The CDR3 extends over 18 amino acids. CDR1 is LNHDA and CDR2 is SQIVND in the germline V gene (reference sequence).

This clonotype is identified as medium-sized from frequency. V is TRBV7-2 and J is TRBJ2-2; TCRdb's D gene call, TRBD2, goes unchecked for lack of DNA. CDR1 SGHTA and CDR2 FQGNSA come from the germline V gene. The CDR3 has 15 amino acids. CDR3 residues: CASSYGGAGTGELFF.

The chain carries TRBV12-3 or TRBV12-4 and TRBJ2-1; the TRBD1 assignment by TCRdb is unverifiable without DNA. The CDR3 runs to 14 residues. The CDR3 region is CASSAAGGFNEQFF.

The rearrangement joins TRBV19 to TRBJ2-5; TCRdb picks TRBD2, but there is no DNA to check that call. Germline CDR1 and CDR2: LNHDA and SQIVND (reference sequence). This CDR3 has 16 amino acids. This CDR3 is CASSTLAGGPGETQYF.

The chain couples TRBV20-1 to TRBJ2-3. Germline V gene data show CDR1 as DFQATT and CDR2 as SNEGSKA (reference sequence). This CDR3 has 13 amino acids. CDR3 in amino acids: CSARVASTDTQYF.

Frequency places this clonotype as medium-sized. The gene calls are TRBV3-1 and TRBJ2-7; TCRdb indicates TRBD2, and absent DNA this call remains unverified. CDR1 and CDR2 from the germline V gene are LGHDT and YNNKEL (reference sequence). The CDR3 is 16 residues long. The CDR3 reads CASSQDQGLGTYEQYF.

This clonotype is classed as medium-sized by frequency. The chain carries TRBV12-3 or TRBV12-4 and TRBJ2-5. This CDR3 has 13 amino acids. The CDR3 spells CASSLRSSETQYF.

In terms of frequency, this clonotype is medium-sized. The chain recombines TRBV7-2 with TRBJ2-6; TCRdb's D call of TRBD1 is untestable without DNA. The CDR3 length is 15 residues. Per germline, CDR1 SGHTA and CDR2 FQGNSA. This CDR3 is CASSADSHRANVLTF.

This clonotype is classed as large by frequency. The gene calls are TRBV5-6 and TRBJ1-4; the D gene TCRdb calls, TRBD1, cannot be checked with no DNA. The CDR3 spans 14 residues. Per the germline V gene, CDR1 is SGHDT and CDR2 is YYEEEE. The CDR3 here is CASSRTGGNEKLFF.

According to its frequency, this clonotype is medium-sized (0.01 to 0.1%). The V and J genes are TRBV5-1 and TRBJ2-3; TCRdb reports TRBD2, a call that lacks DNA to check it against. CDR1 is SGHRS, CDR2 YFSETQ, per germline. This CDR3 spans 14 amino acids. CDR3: CASSFSGGDDTQYF. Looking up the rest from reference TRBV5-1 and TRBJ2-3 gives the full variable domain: KAGVTQTPRYLIKTRGQQVTLSCSPISGHRSVSWYQQTPGQGLQFLFEYFSETQRNKGNFPGRFSGRQFSNSRSEMNVSTLELGDSALYLCASSFSGGDDTQYFGPGTRLTVL.

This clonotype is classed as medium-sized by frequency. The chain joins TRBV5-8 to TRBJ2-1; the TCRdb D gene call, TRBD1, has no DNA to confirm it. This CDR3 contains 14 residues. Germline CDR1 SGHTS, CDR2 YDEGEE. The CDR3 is CASSRGQNYNEQFF.

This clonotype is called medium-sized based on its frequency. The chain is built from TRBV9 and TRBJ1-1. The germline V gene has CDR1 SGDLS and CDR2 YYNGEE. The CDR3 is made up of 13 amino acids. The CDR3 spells CASSPSIYTEAFF.

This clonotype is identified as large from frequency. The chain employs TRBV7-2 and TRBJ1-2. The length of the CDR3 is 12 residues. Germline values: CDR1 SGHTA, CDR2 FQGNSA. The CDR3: CASSLEGYGYTF.